The 8 T cell receptor beta chains in this list originate from one sample, sequenced in a study of blood T cell repertoires in COVID-19. The repertoire was sequenced with immunoSEQ multiplex PCR; TCRdb's copy has only in-frame clones and lacks some. The table lists around 180,000 clones, roughly 90% of them singletons. Specimen: peripheral blood. The origin of the receptors is a man in his fifties or sixties with acute or convalescent COVID-19.

The V call is TRBV24-1, the J call TRBJ1-1; 7 bases map to TRBD1. Germline-derived CDR1 and CDR2 are KGHDR and SFDVKD. The CDR3 is made up of 15 amino acids. The V gene end was trimmed by 1 base and the J gene end by 6 bases; junction bases not matched to a gene: 7. The CDR3, as DNA: TGTGCCACCAGTGATTTAAGGACAGGTTCTCCTGAAGCTTTCTTT. Its protein product is CATSDLRTGSPEAFF.

The chain couples TRBV5-1 to TRBJ2-2, with a possible D match to TRBD2 (5 bases). Germline V gives CDR1 SGHRS, CDR2 YFSETQ. CDR3 length: 16 residues. Trimming took off 4 bases at V and 1 base at J, with 14 bases between the two ends. The CDR3 here is CASSPVGKRNTGELFF. CDR3 nucleotides: TGCGCCAGCAGCCCGGTCGGGAAGCGGAACACCGGGGAGCTGTTTTTT.

The chain employs TRBV9 and TRBJ1-1; 7 bases map to TRBD1. Germline loops: CDR1 SGDLS, CDR2 YYNGEE. Trimming cost V 3 bases and J 8 bases; bases outside gene matches: 7. The CDR3 contains 13 residues. Here the CDR3 reads CASSAQGLGEAFF. The CDR3 bases are TGTGCCAGCAGCGCACAGGGGTTAGGGGAAGCTTTCTTT.

This clone came up once. V gene TRBV11-2 combines with J gene TRBJ2-3; 8 bases agree with TRBD1. The V and J ends lost 2 bases and 6 bases, in that order; junction bases with no gene match: 7. Looked up from germline, CDR1 is SGHAT and CDR2 is FQNNGV. The CDR3 spans 15 residues. CDR3 sequence: CASSLLDRGVDTQYF. The CDR3, as DNA: TGTGCCAGCAGCTTACTTGACAGGGGCGTCGATACGCAGTATTTT.

This sequence joins TRBV14 and TRBJ1-2; D is possibly TRBD1 (5 bases). The CDR3 runs 15 residues. Germline CDR1 SGHDN, CDR2 FVKESK. Trimming took off 1 base at V and 8 bases at J, with 17 bases between the two ends. The CDR3: CASSQVRQGAEGYTF. The CDR3 DNA reads as TGTGCCAGCAGCCAAGTGAGGCAAGGGGCAGAAGGCTACACCTTC.

The chain uses TRBV7-2 and TRBJ2-7; TRBD2 aligns across 8 bases. The germline CDR1 and CDR2 sequences are SGHTA and FQGNSA. This CDR3 is 16 amino acids long. V shed 2 bases, J shed 3 bases, and the junction held 9 bases outside the gene matches. CDR3 nucleotide sequence: TGTGCCAGCAGCTTAACGGGGGGGTTGGTTTTCTACGAGCAGTACTTC. Its translation: CASSLTGGLVFYEQYF.

This clone has only one observation. The V and J genes are TRBV24-1 and TRBJ1-2; 8 bases are shared with TRBD1. V gave up 5 bases and J gave up 7 bases; unmatched junction bases: 5. CDR1 is KGHDR, CDR2 SFDVKD, per germline. The CDR3 covers 13 residues. In DNA, the CDR3 is TGTGCCACCAGTGTCTCGACAGGGGCTGGCTACACCTTC. The encoded protein is CATSVSTGAGYTF.

V and J are TRBV7-8 and TRBJ1-1, with D perhaps matching TRBD1 (5 bases). Trimming left V 4 bases short and J 5 bases short, with 14 bases between. The CDR3 extends over 14 amino acids. CDR1 is SGHVS and CDR2 is FQNEAQ in the germline V gene. CDR3 residues: CASSSGLQGTEAFF. CDR3 in DNA: TGTGCCAGCAGCTCAGGTCTTCAGGGAACTGAAGCTTTCTTT.